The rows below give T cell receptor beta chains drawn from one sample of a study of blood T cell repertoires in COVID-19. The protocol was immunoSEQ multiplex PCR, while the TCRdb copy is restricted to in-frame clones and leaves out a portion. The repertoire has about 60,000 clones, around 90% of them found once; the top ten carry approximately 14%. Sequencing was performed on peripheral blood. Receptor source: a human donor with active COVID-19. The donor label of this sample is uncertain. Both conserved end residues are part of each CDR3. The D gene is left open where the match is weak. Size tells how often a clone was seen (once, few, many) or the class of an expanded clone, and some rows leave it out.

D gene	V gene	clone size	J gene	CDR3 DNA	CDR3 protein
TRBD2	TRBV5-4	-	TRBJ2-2	TGTGCCAGCAGCGCCGGGGGGGATACCGGGGAGCTGTTTTTT	CASSAGGDTGELFF
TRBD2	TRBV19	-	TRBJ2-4	TGTGCCAGTAGCTCCGGACTAGCGGGAGTGGTCAAAAACATTCAGTACTTC	CASSSGLAGVVKNIQYF
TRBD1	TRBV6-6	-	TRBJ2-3	TGTGCCAGCAGCACTGGGACAGGGCTGGATACGCAGTATTTT	CASSTGTGLDTQYF
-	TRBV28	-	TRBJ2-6	TGTGCCAGCAGTTTATCAGGGGCCGGGGCCAACGTCCTGACTTTC	CASSLSGAGANVLTF
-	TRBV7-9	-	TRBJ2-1	TGTGCCAGCAGCCGCGGGGACTCCTACAATGAGCAGTTCTTC	CASSRGDSYNEQFF
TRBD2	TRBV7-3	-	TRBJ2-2	TGTGCCAGCAGCTTAGCGGGGGGCCTGAGCGGGGAGCTGTTTTTT	CASSLAGGLSGELFF
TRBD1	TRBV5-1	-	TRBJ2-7	TGCGCCAGCAGCTCCGGGACAGGGGGCGTCGAGCAGTACTTC	CASSSGTGGVEQYF
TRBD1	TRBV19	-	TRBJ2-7	TGTGCCAGTACCCGCGGCCCAGGGGGCTACGAGCAGTACTTC	CASTRGPGGYEQYF
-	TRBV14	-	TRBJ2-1	TGTGCCAGCAGCCAACGAGACAGGACGTACAATGAGCAGTTCTTC	CASSQRDRTYNEQFF
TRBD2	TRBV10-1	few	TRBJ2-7	TGCGCCAGCAGTGCCCCGTCTAGCGGACCTTACGAGCAGTACTTC	CASSAPSSGPYEQYF